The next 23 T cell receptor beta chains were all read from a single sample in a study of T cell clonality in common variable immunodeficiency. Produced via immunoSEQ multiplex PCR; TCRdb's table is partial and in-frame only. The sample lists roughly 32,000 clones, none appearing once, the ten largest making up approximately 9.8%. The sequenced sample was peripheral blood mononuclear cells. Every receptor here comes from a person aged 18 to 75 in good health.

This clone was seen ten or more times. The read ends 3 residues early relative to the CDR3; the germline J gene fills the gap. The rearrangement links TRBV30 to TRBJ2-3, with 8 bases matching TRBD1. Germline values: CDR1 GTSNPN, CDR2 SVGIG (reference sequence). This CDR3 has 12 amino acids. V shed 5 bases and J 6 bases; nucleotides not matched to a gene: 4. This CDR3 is CAWGTGTDTQYF. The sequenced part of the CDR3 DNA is TGTGCCTGGGGGACAGGTACGGATACG.

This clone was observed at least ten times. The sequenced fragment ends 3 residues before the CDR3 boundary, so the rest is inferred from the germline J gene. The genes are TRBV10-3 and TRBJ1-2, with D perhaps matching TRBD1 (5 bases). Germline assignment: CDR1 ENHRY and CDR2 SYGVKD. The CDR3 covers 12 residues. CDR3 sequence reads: CVNLDTNYGYTF. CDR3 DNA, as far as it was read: TGTGTCAACTTGGACACTAACTATGGC.

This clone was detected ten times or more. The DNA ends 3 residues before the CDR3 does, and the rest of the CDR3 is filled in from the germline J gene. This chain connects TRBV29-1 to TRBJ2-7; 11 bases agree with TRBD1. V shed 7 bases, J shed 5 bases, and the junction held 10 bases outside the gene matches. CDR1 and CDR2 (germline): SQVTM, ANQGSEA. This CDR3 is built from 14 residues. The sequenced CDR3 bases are TGCAGCGCCGCCGGACAGGGGGCCTTCAACGAG. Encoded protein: CSAAGQGAFNE. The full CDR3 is CSAAGQGAFNEQYF.

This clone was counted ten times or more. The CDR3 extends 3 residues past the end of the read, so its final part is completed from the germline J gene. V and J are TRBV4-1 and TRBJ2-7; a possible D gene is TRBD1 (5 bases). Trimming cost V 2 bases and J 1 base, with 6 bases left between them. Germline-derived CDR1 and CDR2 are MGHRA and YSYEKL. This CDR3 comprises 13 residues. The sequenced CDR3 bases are TGCGCCAGCAGCCAAAGGGGATCCTACGAG. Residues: CASSQRGSYE. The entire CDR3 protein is CASSQRGSYEQYF.

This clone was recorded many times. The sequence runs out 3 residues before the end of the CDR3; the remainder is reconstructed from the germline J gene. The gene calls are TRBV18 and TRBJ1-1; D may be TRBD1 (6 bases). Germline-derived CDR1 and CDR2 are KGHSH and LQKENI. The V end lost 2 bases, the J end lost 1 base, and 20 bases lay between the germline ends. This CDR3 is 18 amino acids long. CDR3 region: CASSPFLSQGPGNTEAFF. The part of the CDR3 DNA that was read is TGTGCCAGCTCACCATTCTTGTCTCAGGGGCCGGGGAACACTGAA.

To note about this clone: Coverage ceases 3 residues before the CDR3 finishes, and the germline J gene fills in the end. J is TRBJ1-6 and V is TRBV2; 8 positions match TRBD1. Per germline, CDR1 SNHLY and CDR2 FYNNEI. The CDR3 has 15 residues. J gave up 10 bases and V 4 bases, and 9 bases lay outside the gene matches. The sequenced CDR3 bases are TGTGCCAGCAGTGCGCCAGGACAGGGAGGCTCACCC. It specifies CASSAPGQGGSP. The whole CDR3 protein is CASSAPGQGGSPLHF.

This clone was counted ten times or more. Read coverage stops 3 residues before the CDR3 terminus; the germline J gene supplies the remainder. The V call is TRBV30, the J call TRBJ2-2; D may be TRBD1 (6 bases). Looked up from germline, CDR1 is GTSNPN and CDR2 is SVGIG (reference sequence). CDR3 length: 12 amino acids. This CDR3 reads CAWRDRNSPLFF. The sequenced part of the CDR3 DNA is TGTGCCTGGAGGGACAGAAATTCACCG.

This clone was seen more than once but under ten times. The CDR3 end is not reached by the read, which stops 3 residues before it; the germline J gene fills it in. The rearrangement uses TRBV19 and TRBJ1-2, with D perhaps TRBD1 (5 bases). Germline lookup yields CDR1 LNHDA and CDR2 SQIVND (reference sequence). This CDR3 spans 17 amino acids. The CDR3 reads CASSTLRAGPSYNDYTF. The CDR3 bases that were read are TGTGCCAGTAGTACCCTCAGGGCCGGGCCCTCCTACAATGAC.

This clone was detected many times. CDR3 sequence: CATSRVGQGRINEQFF. The DNA read from the CDR3 is TGTGCCACCAGCAGAGTGGGACAGGGCCGAATCAATGAG. The chain is built from TRBV15 and TRBJ2-1; 9 bases line up with TRBD1. The CDR3 end falls 3 residues outside the read, so it is completed with the germline J gene. This CDR3 is built from 16 residues. Germline V gene lookup returns CDR1 LNHNV and CDR2 YYDKDF (reference sequence). Trimming cost V 1 base and J 6 bases; bases outside gene matches: 7.

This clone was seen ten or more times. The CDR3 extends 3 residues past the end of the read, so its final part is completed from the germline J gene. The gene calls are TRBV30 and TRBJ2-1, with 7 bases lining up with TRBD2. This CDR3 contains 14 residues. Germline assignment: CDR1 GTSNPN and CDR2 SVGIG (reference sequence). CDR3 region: CAAPASGTYNEQFF. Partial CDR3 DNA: TGTGCGGCTCCTGCTAGCGGTACCTACAATGAG.

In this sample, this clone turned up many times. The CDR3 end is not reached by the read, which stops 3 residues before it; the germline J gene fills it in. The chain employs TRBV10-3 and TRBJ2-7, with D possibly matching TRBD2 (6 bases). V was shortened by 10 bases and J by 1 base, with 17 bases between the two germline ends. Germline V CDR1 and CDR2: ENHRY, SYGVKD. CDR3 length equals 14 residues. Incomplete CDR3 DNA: TGTGCCACCAACTCCGGGACTTCGTCCTACGAG. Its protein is CATNSGTSSYE. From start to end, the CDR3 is CATNSGTSSYEQYF.

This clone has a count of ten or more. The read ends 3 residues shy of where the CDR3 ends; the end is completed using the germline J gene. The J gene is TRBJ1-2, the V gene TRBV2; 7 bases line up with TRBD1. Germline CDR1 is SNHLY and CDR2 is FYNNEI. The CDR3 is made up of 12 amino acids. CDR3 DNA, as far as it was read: TGTGCCAGCCAGAAGGGGGCAATCGGC. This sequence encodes CASQKGAIG. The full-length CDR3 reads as CASQKGAIGYTF.

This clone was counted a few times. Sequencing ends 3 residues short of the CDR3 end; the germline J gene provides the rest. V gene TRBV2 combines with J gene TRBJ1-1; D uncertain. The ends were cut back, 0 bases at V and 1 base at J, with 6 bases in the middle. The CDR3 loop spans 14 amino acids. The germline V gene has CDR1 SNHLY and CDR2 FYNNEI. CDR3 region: CASSEAPWNTEAFF. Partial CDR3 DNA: TGTGCCAGCAGTGAAGCCCCATGGAACACTGAA.

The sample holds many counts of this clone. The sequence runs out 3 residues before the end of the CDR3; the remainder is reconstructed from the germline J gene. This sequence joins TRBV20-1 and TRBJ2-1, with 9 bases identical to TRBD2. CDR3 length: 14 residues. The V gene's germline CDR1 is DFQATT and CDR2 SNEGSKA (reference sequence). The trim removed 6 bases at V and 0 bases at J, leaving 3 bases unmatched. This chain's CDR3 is CSAHSGSSYNEQFF. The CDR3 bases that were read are TGCAGTGCCCATAGCGGGAGCTCCTACAATGAG.

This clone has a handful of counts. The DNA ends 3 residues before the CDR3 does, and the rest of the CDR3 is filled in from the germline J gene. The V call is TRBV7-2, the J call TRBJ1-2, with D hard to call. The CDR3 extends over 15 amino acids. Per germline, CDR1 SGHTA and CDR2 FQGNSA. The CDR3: CASSLVYSGSYDYTF. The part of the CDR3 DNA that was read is TGTGCCAGCAGCTTAGTTTATAGCGGCTCCTACGAC.

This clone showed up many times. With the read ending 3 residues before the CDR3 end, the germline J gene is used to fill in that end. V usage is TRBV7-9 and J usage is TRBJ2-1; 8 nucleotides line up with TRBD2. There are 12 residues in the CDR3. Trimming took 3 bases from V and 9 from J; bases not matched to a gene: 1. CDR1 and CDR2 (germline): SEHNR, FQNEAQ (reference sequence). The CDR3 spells CASSFSGGEQFF. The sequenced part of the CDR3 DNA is TGTGCCAGCAGCTTCAGCGGGGGTGAG.

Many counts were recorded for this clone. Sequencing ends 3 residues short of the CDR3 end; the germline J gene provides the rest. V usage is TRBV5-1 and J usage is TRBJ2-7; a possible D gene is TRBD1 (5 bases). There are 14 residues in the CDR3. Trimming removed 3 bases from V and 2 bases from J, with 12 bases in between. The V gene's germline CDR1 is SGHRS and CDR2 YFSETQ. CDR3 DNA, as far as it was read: TGCGCCAGCAGCTACGACAGTTCTACCTACGAG. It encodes CASSYDSSTYE. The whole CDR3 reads CASSYDSSTYEQYF.

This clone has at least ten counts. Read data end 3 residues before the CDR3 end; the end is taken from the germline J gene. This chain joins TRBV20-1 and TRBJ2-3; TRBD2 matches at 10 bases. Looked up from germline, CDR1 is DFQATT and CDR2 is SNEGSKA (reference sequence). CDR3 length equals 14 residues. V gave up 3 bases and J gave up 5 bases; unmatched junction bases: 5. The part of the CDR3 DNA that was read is TGCAGTGCTAGTAAGCGGGAGGGGATAGATACG. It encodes CSASKREGIDT. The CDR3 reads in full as CSASKREGIDTQYF.

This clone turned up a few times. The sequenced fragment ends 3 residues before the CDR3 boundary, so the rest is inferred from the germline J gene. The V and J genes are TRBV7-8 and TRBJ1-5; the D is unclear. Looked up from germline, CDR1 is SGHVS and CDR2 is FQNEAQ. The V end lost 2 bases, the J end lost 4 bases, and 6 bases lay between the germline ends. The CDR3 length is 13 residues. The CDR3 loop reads CASSLRGNQPQHF. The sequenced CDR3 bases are TGTGCCAGCAGCTTACGCGGGAATCAGCCC. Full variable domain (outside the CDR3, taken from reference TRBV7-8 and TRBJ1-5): GAGVSQSPRYKVAKRGQDVALRCDPISGHVSLFWYQQALGQGPEFLTYFQNEAQLDKSGLPSDRFFAERPEGSVSTLKIQRTQQEDSAVYLCASSLRGNQPQHFGDGTRLSIL.

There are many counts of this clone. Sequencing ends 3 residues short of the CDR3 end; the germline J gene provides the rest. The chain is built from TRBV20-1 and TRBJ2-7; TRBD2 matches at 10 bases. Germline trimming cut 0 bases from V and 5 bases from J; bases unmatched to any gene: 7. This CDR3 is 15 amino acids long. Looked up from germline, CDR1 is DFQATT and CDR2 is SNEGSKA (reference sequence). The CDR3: CSAREALAGVNEQYF. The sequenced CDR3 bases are TGCAGTGCTAGAGAGGCTCTAGCGGGAGTAAACGAG.

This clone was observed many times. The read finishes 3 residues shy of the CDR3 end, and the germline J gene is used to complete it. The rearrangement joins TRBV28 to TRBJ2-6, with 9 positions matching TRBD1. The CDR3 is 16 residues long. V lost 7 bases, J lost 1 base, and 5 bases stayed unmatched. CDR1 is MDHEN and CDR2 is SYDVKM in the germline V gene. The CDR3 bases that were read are TGTGCCAGCACAACAGGGGGCCGGTCTGGGGCCAACGTC. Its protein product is CASTTGGRSGANV. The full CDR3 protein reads CASTTGGRSGANVLTF.

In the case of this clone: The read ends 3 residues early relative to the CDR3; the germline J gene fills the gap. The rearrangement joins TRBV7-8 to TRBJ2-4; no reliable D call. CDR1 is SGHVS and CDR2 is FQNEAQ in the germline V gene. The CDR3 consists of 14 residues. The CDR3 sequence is CASSLARSHYGQYF. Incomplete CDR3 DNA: TGTGCCAGCAGCTTAGCGAGATCCCACTATGGT.

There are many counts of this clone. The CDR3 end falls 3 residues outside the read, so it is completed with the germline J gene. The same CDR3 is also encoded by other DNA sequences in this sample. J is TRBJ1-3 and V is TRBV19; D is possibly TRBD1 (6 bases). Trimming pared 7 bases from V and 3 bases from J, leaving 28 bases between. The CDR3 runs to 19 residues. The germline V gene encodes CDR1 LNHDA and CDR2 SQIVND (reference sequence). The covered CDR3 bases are TGTGCCAGTACCCCCACGTGGGCTATGCTACAGGGAGGTGGAAACACC. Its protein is CASTPTWAMLQGGGNT. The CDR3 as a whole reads CASTPTWAMLQGGGNTIYF.